Shown below are 10 T cell receptor beta chains from a single sample sequenced in a study of neurological immune-mediated disorders. Via MiXCR, TCRdb re-called the 5' RACE reads, giving one row per CDR3 protein. The data contain 35,000 to 50,000 distinct CDR3 sequences, 2% to 2.5% of them singletons. Sequences were obtained from PBMCs. The receptors originated from a middle-aged man with multiple sclerosis.

This clonotype came up many times. The chain is built from TRBV7-9 and TRBJ1-1; 10 bases agree with TRBD1. This CDR3 has 13 amino acids. The germline gives CDR1 SEHNR, CDR2 FQNEAQ (reference sequence). Losses at the gene ends were 3 bases for V and 7 bases for J; bases not matched to a gene: 2. The CDR3 DNA reads as TGTGCCAGCAGCTTGGGGACAGGGGATGAAGCTTTCTTT. Its protein product is CASSLGTGDEAFF.

This clonotype showed up just a few times. Given a much more abundant clone one base away, this may be a read error. The genes are TRBV20-1 and TRBJ2-1; 7 bases match TRBD2. The CDR3 has 13 residues. From germline, CDR1 is DFQATT and CDR2 SNEGSKA (reference sequence). The V gene end was trimmed by 5 bases and the J gene end by 5 bases; junction bases not matched to a gene: 6. The CDR3 bases are TGCAGTGCTCCGGGACTAACAGACAATGAGCAGTTCTTC. It codes for CSAPGLTDNEQFF.

This clonotype was detected many times. V and J are TRBV5-1 and TRBJ2-3, with 9 nucleotides matching TRBD2. With V trimmed by 3 bases and J by 1 base, 6 bases remained unmatched. The CDR3 is 16 amino acids. Germline V gives CDR1 SGHRS, CDR2 YFSETQ. The CDR3 region has the DNA TGCGCCAGCAGCTCGCGAATAGCGGGGGGCACAGATACGCAGTATTTT. This codes for CASSSRIAGGTDTQYF.

This clonotype was detected many times. The J gene is TRBJ1-2, the V gene TRBV29-1, with D tentatively TRBD1 (5 bases). Germline-derived CDR1 and CDR2 are SQVTM and ANQGSEA. This CDR3 contains 12 residues. Trimming took 2 bases from V and 5 from J, leaving 9 bases between them. Here the CDR3 reads CSVESRAYGYTF. The CDR3 DNA reads TGCAGCGTTGAAAGCAGGGCTTATGGCTACACCTTC.

This clonotype was seen many times. The chain recombines TRBV28 with TRBJ1-2, with D uncertain. The CDR3 is made up of 12 amino acids. The germline V and J ends were trimmed by 6 bases and 5 bases, with 10 bases remaining between them. Germline CDR1 is MDHEN and CDR2 is SYDVKM. CDR3 bases: TGTGCCAGCAGCTACCCTGATTATGGCTACACCTTC. It yields the protein CASSYPDYGYTF.

Ten or more counts support this clonotype. This chain links TRBV5-5 with TRBJ2-3; D remains unclear. The V gene lost 0 bases and the J gene lost 2 bases, with 7 bases spanning the gap. The CDR3 runs to 14 residues. Germline values: CDR1 SGHKS, CDR2 YYEKEE (reference sequence). The CDR3 loop reads CASSLDLYTDTQYF. The CDR3 coding sequence is TGTGCCAGCAGCTTGGATCTATACACAGATACGCAGTATTTT.

This clonotype was picked up many times. The chain recombines TRBV29-1 with TRBJ1-4; TRBD1 matches at 8 bases. Germline V gene data show CDR1 as SQVTM and CDR2 as ANQGSEA. The V and J ends lost 7 bases and 0 bases, in that order; junction bases with no gene match: 10. The CDR3 is 16 amino acids. This chain's CDR3 is CSALGQDRPTNEKLFF. Written as DNA, the CDR3 is TGCAGCGCCCTGGGACAGGATCGTCCAACTAATGAAAAACTGTTTTTT.

This clonotype has just a few counts. This may be a read error, as it is one base from a much larger clone. The chain joins TRBV29-1 to TRBJ2-7, with D possibly matching TRBD2 (6 bases). Trimming stripped 6 bases from V and 7 bases from J, with 13 bases between. This CDR3 region has 11 residues. Per germline, CDR1 SQVTM and CDR2 ANQGSEA. Here the CDR3 DNA reads TGCAGCGTCCTTCCGGGGGAAGAGCAGTACTTC. Its translation: CSVLPGEEQYF.

This clonotype was recorded at least ten times. The chain employs TRBV29-1 and TRBJ1-1; 7 nucleotides align to TRBD1. The V gene end was trimmed by 2 bases and the J gene end by 7 bases; junction bases not matched to a gene: 10. CDR1 and CDR2 from the germline V gene are SQVTM and ANQGSEA. This CDR3 has 14 residues. This chain's CDR3 is CSVEKGRGRGEAFF. In nucleotides, the CDR3 is TGCAGCGTTGAAAAGGGAAGGGGGCGCGGTGAAGCTTTCTTT.

This clonotype has ten or more counts. CDR3 sequence: CASSPPQPDEKLFF. The CDR3 coding sequence is TGTGCCAGCTCACCACCACAGCCGGATGAAAAACTGTTTTTT. V is TRBV18 and J is TRBJ1-4; no reliable D call. Trimming left V 0 bases short and J 6 bases short, with 8 bases between. This CDR3 region has 14 residues. Looked up from germline, CDR1 is KGHSH and CDR2 is LQKENI.